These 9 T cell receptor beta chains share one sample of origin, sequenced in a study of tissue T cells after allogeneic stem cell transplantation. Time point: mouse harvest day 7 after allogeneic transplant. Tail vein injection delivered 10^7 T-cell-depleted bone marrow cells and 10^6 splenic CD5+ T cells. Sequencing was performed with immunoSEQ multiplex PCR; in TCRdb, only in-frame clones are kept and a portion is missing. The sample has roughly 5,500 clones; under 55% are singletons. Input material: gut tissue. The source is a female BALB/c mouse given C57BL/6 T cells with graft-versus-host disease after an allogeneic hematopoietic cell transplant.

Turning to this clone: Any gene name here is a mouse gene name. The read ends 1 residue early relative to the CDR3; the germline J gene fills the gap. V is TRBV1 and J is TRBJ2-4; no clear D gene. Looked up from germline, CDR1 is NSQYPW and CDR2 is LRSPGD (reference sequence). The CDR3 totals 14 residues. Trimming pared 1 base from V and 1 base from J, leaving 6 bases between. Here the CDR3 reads CTCSAGQGQNTLYF. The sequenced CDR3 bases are TGCACCTGCAGTGCAGGCCAGGGTCAAAACACCTTGTAC. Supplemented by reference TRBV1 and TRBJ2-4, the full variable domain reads VTLLEQNPRWRLVPRGQAVNLRCILKNSQYPWMSWYQQDLQKQLQWLFTLRSPGDKEVKSLPGADYLATRVTDTELRLQVANMSQGRTLYCTCSAGQGQNTLYFGAGTRLSVL.

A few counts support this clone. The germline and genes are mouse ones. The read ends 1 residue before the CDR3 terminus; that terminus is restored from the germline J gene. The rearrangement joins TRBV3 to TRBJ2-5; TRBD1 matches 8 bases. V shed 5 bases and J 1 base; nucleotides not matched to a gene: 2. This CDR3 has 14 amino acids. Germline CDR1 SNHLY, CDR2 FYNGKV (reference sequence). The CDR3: CASSPGGDQDTQYF. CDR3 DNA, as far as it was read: TGTGCCAGCAGCCCAGGGGGCGACCAAGACACCCAGTAC.

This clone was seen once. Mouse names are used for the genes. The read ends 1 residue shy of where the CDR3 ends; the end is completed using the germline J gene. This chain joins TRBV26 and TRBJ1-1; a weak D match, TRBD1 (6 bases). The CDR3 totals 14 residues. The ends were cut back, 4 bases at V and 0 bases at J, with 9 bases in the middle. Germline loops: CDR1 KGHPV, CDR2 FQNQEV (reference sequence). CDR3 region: CASSPGQANTEVFF. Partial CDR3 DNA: TGTGCCAGCAGTCCGGGACAAGCAAACACAGAAGTCTTC. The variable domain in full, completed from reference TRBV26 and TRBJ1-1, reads NSKVIQTPRYLVKGQGQKAKMRCIPEKGHPVVFWYQQNKNNEFKFLINFQNQEVLQQIDMTEKRFSAECPSNSPCSLEIQSSEAGDSALYLCASSPGQANTEVFFGKGTRLTVV.

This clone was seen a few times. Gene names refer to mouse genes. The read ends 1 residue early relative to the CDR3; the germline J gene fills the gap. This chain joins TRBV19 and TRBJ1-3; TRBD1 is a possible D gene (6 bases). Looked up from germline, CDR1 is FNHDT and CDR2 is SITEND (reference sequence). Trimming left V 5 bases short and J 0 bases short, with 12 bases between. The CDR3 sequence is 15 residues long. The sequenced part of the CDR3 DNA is TGTGCCAGCAGCCCCCACAGGGTTTCTGGAAATACGCTCTAT. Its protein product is CASSPHRVSGNTLY. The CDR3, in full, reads CASSPHRVSGNTLYF.

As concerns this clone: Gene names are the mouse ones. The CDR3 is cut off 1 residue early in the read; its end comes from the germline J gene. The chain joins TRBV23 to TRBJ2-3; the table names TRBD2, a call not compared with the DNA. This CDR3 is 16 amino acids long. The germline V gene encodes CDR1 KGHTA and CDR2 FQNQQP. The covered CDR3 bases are TGCTCCAGCAGTCGTCCTGGGGAAGCTAGTGCAGAAACGCTGTAT. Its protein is CSSSRPGEASAETLY. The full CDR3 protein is CSSSRPGEASAETLYF.

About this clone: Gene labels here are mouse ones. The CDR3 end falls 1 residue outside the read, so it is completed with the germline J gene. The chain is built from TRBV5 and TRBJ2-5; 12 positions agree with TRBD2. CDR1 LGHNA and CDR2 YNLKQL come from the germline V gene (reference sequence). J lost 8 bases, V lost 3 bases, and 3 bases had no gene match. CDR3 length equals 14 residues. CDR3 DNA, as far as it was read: TGTGCCAGCAGCCAGACTGGGGGGGCTGGCACCCAGTAC. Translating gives CASSQTGGAGTQY. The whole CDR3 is CASSQTGGAGTQYF.

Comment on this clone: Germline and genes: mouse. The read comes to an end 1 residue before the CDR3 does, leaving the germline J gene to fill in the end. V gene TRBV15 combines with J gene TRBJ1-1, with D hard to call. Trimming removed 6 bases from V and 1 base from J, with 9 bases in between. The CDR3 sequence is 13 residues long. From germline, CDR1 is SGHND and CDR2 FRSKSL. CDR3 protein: CASSEGGNTEVFF. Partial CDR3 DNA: TGTGCCAGCAGCGAGGGAGGGAACACAGAAGTCTTC. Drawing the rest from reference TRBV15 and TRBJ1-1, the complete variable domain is DAGVTQTPRHEVAEKGQTIILKCEPVSGHNDLFWYRQTKIQGLELLSYFRSKSLMEDGGAFKDRFKAEMLNSSFSTLKIQPTEPKDSAVYLCASSEGGNTEVFFGKGTRLTVV.

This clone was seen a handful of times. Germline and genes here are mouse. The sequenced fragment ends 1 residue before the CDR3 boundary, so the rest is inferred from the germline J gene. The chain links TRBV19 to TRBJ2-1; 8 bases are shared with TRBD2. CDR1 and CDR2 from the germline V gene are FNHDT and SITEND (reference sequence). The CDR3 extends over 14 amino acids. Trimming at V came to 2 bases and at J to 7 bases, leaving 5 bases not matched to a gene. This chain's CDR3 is CASSMGGAGAEQFF. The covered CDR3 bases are TGTGCCAGCAGTATGGGGGGGGCGGGCGCTGAGCAGTTC. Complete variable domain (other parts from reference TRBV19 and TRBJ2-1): GGIITQTPKFLIGQEGQKLTLKCQQNFNHDTMYWYRQDSGKGLRLIYYSITENDLQKGDLSEGYDASREKKSSFSLTVTSAQKNEMAVFLCASSMGGAGAEQFFGPGTRLTVL.

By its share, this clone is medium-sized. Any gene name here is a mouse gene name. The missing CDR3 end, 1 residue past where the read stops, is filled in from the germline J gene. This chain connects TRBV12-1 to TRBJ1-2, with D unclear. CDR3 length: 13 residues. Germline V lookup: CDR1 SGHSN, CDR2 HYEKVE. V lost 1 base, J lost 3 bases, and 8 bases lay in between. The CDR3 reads CASSLGRDSDYTF. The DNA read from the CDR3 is TGTGCCAGCTCTCTGGGGAGGGACTCCGACTACACC.